Sequencing of this TCR beta chain was carried out in a study of shared clonotypes between healthy human individuals (dated by TCRdb to the early 2020s). Broadly, across the study: A few men and a couple of women, aged 18 to 49 years, made up the cohort. For each donor, CD4 naive and CD4 memory were each given three plates, CD8 naive was given two plates, and CD8 memory was given one plate. Blood TCR repertoires of roughly five healthy adults were deeply sequenced to estimate repertoire size and the extent of clonotype sharing between individuals. Libraries were prepared and TCR repertoires were sequenced by different laboratories using diverse techniques, in order to increase sequencing depth and limit assay-specific biases. Leukapheresis yielded between about 0.94 and 9.5 billion PBMCs per donor.

Healthy HIV-negative adults with no recently reported acute infections or vaccinations were included as donors. Only Caucasian adults living in Nashville, Tennessee, USA were represented among the donors. CD4+ T cells were enriched through magnetic negative selection, after which naive cells were positively selected on CD45RA and the remaining negative fraction served as the memory subset. Blood was obtained by leukapheresis, after which PBMCs were separated by Ficoll-Histopaque density gradient centrifugation and cryopreserved in liquid nitrogen vapor phase. Purity and quantity of every magnetically sorted T cell population were checked by analytical flow cytometry. Genomic DNA was isolated from every sorted fraction and measured by UV absorbance on a Nanodrop 2000c. With respect to this clone: Its binding antigen is unknown. The input lacks base qualities; no much larger clone sits a single base away.

On the study overall, not on this receptor specifically: Because the study included a small number of donors, the genetic and exposure-history diversity represented was limited. Even with the large sequencing depth, rarefaction of the sorted-subset datasets indicated that sequencing was incomplete. About 4.5% of naive CD4, 3.5% of naive CD8, 2.3% of memory CD4, and approximately 0.4% of memory CD8 clonotypes were shared across a handful of donors. Naive subsets generally had larger estimated clonotype richness than memory subsets. Higher generation probabilities were observed for clonotypes shared by all four sorted-subset donors than for non-shared clonotypes. Pairwise subsampling indicated that sequencing depth was expected to affect the degree of clonotype sharing among donors. Sampling was restricted to blood, and TCR repertoires in tissue are likely to differ from TCR repertoires in blood.

Using the deep immunoSEQ assay, TCR CDR3 regions were amplified from genomic DNA by multiplex PCR. Extracted genomic DNA from each cell subset was distributed evenly across all wells of several immunoSEQ 96-well plates, and each plate was treated as a replicate. For sorted subsets, around 0.2 ug genomic DNA, equal to 30,000 or so T cell genomes, was loaded into each replicate PCR. Purified libraries were quantified with a Qubit 3.0 fluorometer, sized on a Bioanalyzer 2100, and re-quantified with the KAPA Library Quantification kit. Every immunoSEQ 96-well plate was sequenced on a dedicated single-read 150-cycle Illumina NextSeq 550 flow cell. As for the authors' bioinformatics: Because only junctional sequences without quality scores were contained in the immunoSEQ output, filtering matching that applied to full-length reads could not be performed. To assign V/J genes and CDR3, sequences were annotated using PyIR, a Python wrapper for IgBLAST v1.9, with IMGT germline references. Any read was removed if the V/J assignment was weak (E-value above 1e-6), the CDR3 was missing, or the read contained stop codons, out-of-frame junctions, or ambiguous translated residues. V3J clonotypes were defined by identical inferred V gene, J gene, and CDR3 amino acid sequence. The percentage overlap between two repertoires was calculated by dividing the number of shared unique clonotypes by the size of the smaller repertoire. Three approaches were used to assess repertoire richness: RTK rarefaction, the Chao1 estimator, and Recon v2.1 estimates of unobserved clonotypes. Generation probabilities for all TCRbeta clonotypes obtained by the gDNA method from a handful of donors were computed using OLGA. The table comes from immuneACCESS by way of TCRdb, which keeps in-frame sequences with V and J called. Part of the clones is missing from these tables; in studies checked, under half for an unresolved V gene and the rest for unknown reasons. V and J calls and clone size are given by that table; D and trimming were obtained from the DNA. For this sample the table gives around 2,000,000 clones, of which 95% were detected only once. More than 0.1% of the sample is held by the ten biggest clonotypes.

Sequencing used naive CD4+ T cells sorted from blood. What the cell subset or site label conveys for this sample: CD45RA+ positively selected. This TCR came from a man younger than 35 in good health.

The DNA reads as follows: TGCGCCAGCAGCTCTCCCAAGACGGGAGTTGTACTCGATACGCAGTATTTT. It is translated as CASSSPKTGVVLDTQYF. The chain employs TRBV5-1 and TRBJ2-3, with TRBD2 tentatively as D gene (6 bases match). The CDR3 sequence holds 17 residues, the cysteine and phenylalanine included. Only the CDR3 DNA stays, 51 bases, in frame from base 1. V lost 3 bases and J lost 6 bases; the stretch between them is 23 bases long. For CDR1 and CDR2, the germline V gene lists SGHRS and YFSETQ.